A single sample is the source of the 9 T cell receptor beta chains below, sequenced in a study of early T cells in non-severe SARS-CoV-2 infection. TCRdb processed the 5' RACE reads anew with MiXCR; each CDR3 protein has one entry. The data show 45,000 to 75,000 distinct CDR3 sequences, 5.6% seen once. The material sequenced was whole blood. The receptor set was obtained from an adult who was a healthcare worker with PCR-confirmed SARS-CoV-2 infection or an uninfected control (not recorded which).

J is TRBJ2-3 and V is TRBV5-1, with D possibly being TRBD1 (7 bases). Germline V lookup: CDR1 SGHRS, CDR2 YFSETQ. Deletions cut 2 bases from V and 6 bases from J, with 10 bases between. This CDR3 has 13 residues. In nucleotides, the CDR3 is TGCGCCAGCAGCTTCAGGGGGGAGGATACGCAGTATTTT. Amino acid sequence: CASSFRGEDTQYF.

This clonotype was seen repeatedly, ten times or more. V and J are TRBV27 and TRBJ1-1; D is unresolved. The V gene's germline CDR1 is MNHEY and CDR2 SMNVEV (reference sequence). The V gene lost 8 bases and the J gene lost 1 base, with 8 bases spanning the gap. The CDR3 runs 12 residues. This chain's CDR3 is CASGLSNTEAFF. The CDR3 coding sequence is TGTGCCAGCGGCTTATCGAACACTGAAGCTTTCTTT.

This clonotype came up a few times. The rearrangement joins TRBV5-1 to TRBJ2-1; TRBD1 aligns across 7 bases. J was trimmed by 8 bases and V by 0 bases; bases with no gene match: 8. Germline values: CDR1 SGHRS, CDR2 YFSETQ. The CDR3 loop spans 15 amino acids. The chain's CDR3 is CASSLVGDSTHEQFF. CDR3 DNA: TGCGCCAGCAGCTTGGTAGGGGACAGCACTCATGAGCAGTTCTTC.

This clonotype was recorded many times. This chain uses TRBV2 with TRBJ2-3, with D unclear. Per germline, CDR1 SNHLY and CDR2 FYNNEI. The ends were cut back, 4 bases at V and 6 bases at J, with 14 bases in the middle. The CDR3 is 14 residues long. In DNA, the CDR3 is TGTGCCAGCAGTGCTCTAGGGTGGGGTGATACGCAGTATTTT. Encoded protein: CASSALGWGDTQYF.

This clonotype has ten or more counts. The chain uses TRBV7-2 and TRBJ1-6; TRBD1 matches 7 bases. V trimming: 4 bases; J trimming: 7 bases; junction bases outside the gene matches: 10. Germline CDR1 reads SGHTA; CDR2 reads FQGNSA. The CDR3 totals 16 residues. The CDR3 loop reads CASSSHSGRGNSPLHF. CDR3 in DNA: TGTGCCAGCAGCTCCCACAGCGGCAGGGGGAATTCACCCCTCCACTTT.

This clonotype was seen a handful of times. CDR3 in amino acids: CASSARGGTTYNEQFF. CDR3 nucleotide sequence: TGTGCCAGCAGCGCCCGAGGCGGGACAACCTACAATGAGCAGTTCTTC. This chain joins TRBV6-2 or TRBV6-3 and TRBJ2-1, with D perhaps matching TRBD1 or TRBD2 (6 bases each). Trimming stripped 6 bases from V and 2 bases from J, with 17 bases between. There are 16 residues in the CDR3. From germline, CDR1 is MNHEY and CDR2 SVGEGT.

This clonotype was counted many times. The chain combines TRBV18 with TRBJ1-5; no clear D. Trimming removed 3 bases from V and 3 bases from J, with 9 bases in between. CDR1 and CDR2 from the germline V gene are KGHSH and LQKENI. The CDR3 spans 14 residues. The CDR3 sequence: CASSPSGSNQPQHF. The CDR3 nucleotides are TGTGCCAGCTCACCGTCGGGGTCCAATCAGCCCCAGCATTTT.

This clonotype was found a few times. The CDR3 DNA reads TGTGCCAGCAGCCAAGATATTTGGCGAGAGGGAGATTCACCCCTCCACTTT. It translates to CASSQDIWREGDSPLHF. The rearrangement uses TRBV4-2 and TRBJ1-6, with D hard to call. The germline CDR1 and CDR2 sequences are LGHNA and YNFKEQ. The CDR3 runs to 17 residues. Between the trimmed V and J ends, which lost 0 bases and 8 bases, there was a span of 17 bases.

This clonotype has a handful of counts. The V and J genes are TRBV5-1 and TRBJ2-7; the D gene is possibly TRBD2 (5 bases). This CDR3 contains 13 residues. Deletions cut 4 bases from V and 4 bases from J, with 12 bases between. CDR1 and CDR2 (germline): SGHRS, YFSETQ. CDR3 sequence (DNA): TGCGCCAGCAGCGTGGACTCTAATTACGAGCAGTACTTC. Its translation is CASSVDSNYEQYF.